These T cell receptor beta chains were read from a single sample in a study of post-analysis software for immune sequencing data. TCRdb reanalysed the PCR reads using MiXCR and keeps one entry per CDR3 protein. The sample contains some 500,000 distinct CDR3 sequences, under 55% of which appear only once. The material sequenced was blood. All receptors come from a girl aged 5-17 years with multiple sclerosis. CDR3s include the opening cysteine and the closing phenylalanine or tryptophan.

len: 14
j_gene: TRBJ2-1
v_gene: TRBV20-1
CDR3aa: CSATGIPAANEQFF

len: 15
j_gene: TRBJ2-1
v_gene: TRBV19
CDR3aa: CASSRGGRTSNEQFF

len: 18
j_gene: TRBJ1-2
v_gene: TRBV3-1
CDR3aa: CASSQEFDRVRFRNGYTF

len: 15
j_gene: TRBJ1-1
v_gene: TRBV2
CDR3aa: CASRGQGLRNTEAFF

len: 15
j_gene: TRBJ1-1
v_gene: TRBV5-1
CDR3aa: CAGSAWTGVNTEAFF

len: 13
j_gene: TRBJ2-7
v_gene: TRBV5-1
CDR3aa: CASSLVGGDEQYF

len: 13
j_gene: TRBJ2-7
v_gene: TRBV12-3/TRBV12-4
CDR3aa: CASKGTGSHEQYF

len: 11
j_gene: TRBJ2-1
v_gene: TRBV7-9
CDR3aa: CASSTWDEQFF

len: 17
j_gene: TRBJ2-1
v_gene: TRBV12-3/TRBV12-4
CDR3aa: CASTWGLAGAENNEQFF

len: 15
j_gene: TRBJ2-5
v_gene: TRBV27
CDR3aa: CASSTRRDGQETQYF

len: 14
j_gene: TRBJ1-2
v_gene: TRBV12-3/TRBV12-4
CDR3aa: CASSPGSIQNGYTF

len: 12
j_gene: TRBJ1-2
v_gene: TRBV20-1
CDR3aa: CSADGQSYGYTF

len: 15
j_gene: TRBJ2-1
v_gene: TRBV6-5
CDR3aa: CASSYTRDYYNEQFF

len: 15
j_gene: TRBJ1-5
v_gene: TRBV7-9
CDR3aa: CASSLGEGGNQPQHF

len: 14
j_gene: TRBJ2-6
v_gene: TRBV12-3/TRBV12-4
CDR3aa: CASRGAGSPNVLTF

len: 11
j_gene: TRBJ2-5
v_gene: TRBV6-1
CDR3aa: CASKGMETQYF

len: 13
j_gene: TRBJ1-2
v_gene: TRBV20-1
CDR3aa: CSAGTGKNYGYTF

len: 15
j_gene: TRBJ1-1
v_gene: TRBV6-1
CDR3aa: CASSVGATGYTEAFF

len: 14
j_gene: TRBJ2-5
v_gene: TRBV24-1
CDR3aa: CATSVGGFGETQYF

len: 17
j_gene: TRBJ2-1
v_gene: TRBV9
CDR3aa: CASSVARGLAAFNEQFF

len: 13
j_gene: TRBJ1-2
v_gene: TRBV28
CDR3aa: CASSSGTEEDYTF

len: 14
j_gene: TRBJ2-5
v_gene: TRBV27
CDR3aa: CASTTPGQQETQYF

len: 11
j_gene: TRBJ2-7
v_gene: TRBV20-1
CDR3aa: CSAVQTYEQYF

len: 15
j_gene: TRBJ2-3
v_gene: TRBV20-1
CDR3aa: CSASVALADTDTQYF

len: 14
j_gene: TRBJ2-3
v_gene: TRBV7-9
CDR3aa: CASVGRESADTQYF

len: 16
j_gene: TRBJ2-7
v_gene: TRBV28
CDR3aa: CASSPSGRGWSNEQYF

len: 14
j_gene: TRBJ2-7
v_gene: TRBV7-2
CDR3aa: CASSRTIQVHEQYF

len: 15
j_gene: TRBJ1-1
v_gene: TRBV5-6
CDR3aa: CASSDRDWKNTEAFF

len: 13
j_gene: TRBJ2-7
v_gene: TRBV7-9
CDR3aa: CASSTDRGYEQYF

len: 18
j_gene: TRBJ2-1
v_gene: TRBV4-1
CDR3aa: CASSQDLGSGRAGSGQFF

len: 13
j_gene: TRBJ2-5
v_gene: TRBV5-1
CDR3aa: CASSFRFMETQYF

len: 15
j_gene: TRBJ2-6
v_gene: TRBV7-2
CDR3aa: CASSLGVTGANVLTF

len: 11
j_gene: TRBJ2-3
v_gene: TRBV20-1
CDR3aa: CSGRWGDTQYF

len: 16
j_gene: TRBJ2-7
v_gene: TRBV5-1
CDR3aa: CASSDLAGPGSYEQYF

len: 14
j_gene: TRBJ1-1
v_gene: TRBV27
CDR3aa: CASRMWVENTEAFF

len: 14
j_gene: TRBJ2-1
v_gene: TRBV6-2/TRBV6-3
CDR3aa: CASTPGDRYNEQFF

len: 14
j_gene: TRBJ2-1
v_gene: TRBV6-2/TRBV6-3
CDR3aa: CASSYQGNNNEQFF

len: 15
j_gene: TRBJ2-7
v_gene: TRBV7-9
CDR3aa: CASSPPMREGYEQYF

len: 19
j_gene: TRBJ2-7
v_gene: TRBV20-1
CDR3aa: CSANPSPGTSGRTTYEQYF

len: 15
j_gene: TRBJ2-1
v_gene: TRBV20-1
CDR3aa: CSAQVASDTYNEQFF

len: 14
j_gene: TRBJ2-4
v_gene: TRBV7-3
CDR3aa: CASSSDGLAGVQYF

len: 13
j_gene: TRBJ2-7
v_gene: TRBV7-2
CDR3aa: CASSFSEPYEQYF

len: 13
j_gene: TRBJ1-5
v_gene: TRBV15
CDR3aa: CATTDRPNQPQHF

len: 13
j_gene: TRBJ1-4
v_gene: TRBV12-3/TRBV12-4
CDR3aa: CASSMSDLWGLFF

len: 13
j_gene: TRBJ1-2
v_gene: TRBV6-2/TRBV6-3
CDR3aa: CATKRQDNYGYTF

len: 14
j_gene: TRBJ2-7
v_gene: TRBV7-2
CDR3aa: CASRWGGGPYEQYF

len: 16
j_gene: TRBJ2-1
v_gene: TRBV19
CDR3aa: CASSTLGTSGTNEQFF

len: 14
j_gene: TRBJ2-5
v_gene: TRBV20-1
CDR3aa: CSARAVQGQETQYF

len: 15
j_gene: TRBJ2-4
v_gene: TRBV7-9
CDR3aa: CASSLEGNLKNIQYF

len: 13
j_gene: TRBJ2-1
v_gene: TRBV5-1
CDR3aa: CASSESGSNEQFF

len: 11
j_gene: NA
v_gene: TRBV6-5
CDR3aa: CVSSTEYEQYF

len: 14
j_gene: TRBJ1-2
v_gene: TRBV24-1
CDR3aa: CATSERVRGDGYTF

len: 15
j_gene: TRBJ2-5
v_gene: TRBV7-2
CDR3aa: CASSPLSKGRETQYF

len: 15
j_gene: TRBJ2-7
v_gene: TRBV6-5
CDR3aa: CASSYGTSGSHEQYF